The 29 T cell receptor beta chains given below trace back to one sample, sequenced in a study of Ad26.COV2.S vaccination and SARS-CoV-2 variants. This table comes from immunoSEQ multiplex PCR, and its TCRdb copy is limited to in-frame clones, with some not included. The table records about 400,000 clones, around nine tenths of them present only once. The treatment: around 19 received Ad26.COV2.S at low or high dose, single or two shots; about 5 received placebo; per-sample allocation not given. Specimen acquisition occurred on day 63 following the initial vaccine or placebo injection. The sequencing here drew on peripheral blood, taken in a trial of Ad26.COV2.S vaccine versus placebo. The source is a person aged 18-65 years who received the Ad26.COV2.S COVID-19 vaccine or a placebo.

The chain employs TRBV4-1 and TRBJ1-4; D is ambiguous. Trimming removed 0 bases at V and 0 bases at J, with 11 bases between. This CDR3 comprises 17 residues. CDR1 is MGHRA and CDR2 is YSYEKL in the germline V gene. CDR3 loop: CASSQEGLGATNEKLFF. The CDR3 nucleotides are TGCGCCAGCAGCCAAGAAGGGCTGGGAGCAACTAATGAAAAACTGTTTTTT.

The genes are TRBV14 and TRBJ2-1, with TRBD2 matching 9 bases. V dropped 4 bases and J dropped 2; count of bases not matched to a gene: 3. Germline CDR1 and CDR2: SGHDN and FVKESK. The CDR3 spans 15 residues. This chain's CDR3 is CASSPLAGPYNEQFF. The CDR3 DNA follows: TGTGCCAGCAGCCCTCTAGCGGGACCCTACAATGAGCAGTTCTTC. The full variable domain, rest sourced from reference TRBV14 and TRBJ2-1, is EAGVTQFPSHSVIEKGQTVTLRCDPISGHDNLYWYRRVMGKEIKFLLHFVKESKQDESGMPNNRFLAERTGGTYSTLKVQPAELEDSGVYFCASSPLAGPYNEQFFGPGTRLTVL.

The chain couples TRBV5-1 to TRBJ2-3, with 7 nucleotides matching TRBD2. V lost 3 bases, J lost 5 bases, and 9 bases stayed unmatched. CDR1 SGHRS and CDR2 YFSETQ come from the germline V gene. The CDR3 has 15 residues. The CDR3 loop reads CASSSSSGLGDTQYF. The CDR3 DNA follows: TGCGCCAGCAGCTCCTCTAGCGGCCTCGGAGATACGCAGTATTTT.

J is TRBJ2-5 and V is TRBV19; 11 bases agree with TRBD2. CDR3 length equals 19 residues. CDR1 is LNHDA and CDR2 is SQIVND in the germline V gene (reference sequence). J was trimmed by 5 bases and V by 4 bases; bases with no gene match: 18. The CDR3 is CASSTYAGRTSGPRETQYF. Here the CDR3 DNA reads TGTGCCAGTAGTACCTACGCCGGTCGGACTAGCGGGCCCCGGGAGACCCAGTACTTC.

The CDR3, as DNA: TGTGCCAGCAGTTACGCGGGCGAGTACTACGAGCAGTACTTC. Amino acid sequence: CASSYAGEYYEQYF. The chain combines TRBV6-6 with TRBJ2-7, with D perhaps TRBD2 (5 bases). The CDR3 has 14 residues. Germline CDR1 reads MNHNY; CDR2 reads SVGAGI (reference sequence). V dropped 2 bases and J dropped 3 bases, with 11 bases sitting between them.

V is TRBV24-1 and J is TRBJ1-2; TRBD1 agrees at 10 bases. The CDR3 covers 16 residues. V was pared by 2 bases and J by 4 bases, with 6 bases of the junction left unmatched. Germline CDR1 and CDR2: KGHDR and SFDVKD. The CDR3: CATSDSGTGVSYGYTF. The DNA for the CDR3 is TGTGCCACCAGTGATTCCGGGACAGGGGTGAGCTATGGCTACACCTTC.

V and J are TRBV28 and TRBJ1-5, with 7 nucleotides matching TRBD1. Germline loops: CDR1 MDHEN, CDR2 SYDVKM. The CDR3 is 15 residues long. After removal of 3 bases from V and 6 bases from J, the junction contained 8 bases not matched to a gene. CDR3 amino acids: CASSFSETGIQPQHF. CDR3 in DNA: TGTGCCAGCAGTTTTTCAGAGACAGGGATTCAGCCCCAGCATTTT.

The V gene is TRBV2, the J gene TRBJ2-7; TRBD2 aligns across 9 bases. V lost 2 bases, J lost 0 bases, and 11 bases stayed unmatched. The germline CDR1 and CDR2 sequences are SNHLY and FYNNEI. The CDR3 loop spans 18 amino acids. The chain's CDR3 is CASSERLASGKDSYEQYF. The CDR3 nucleotides read TGTGCCAGCAGTGAAAGGTTGGCTAGCGGGAAGGACTCCTACGAGCAGTACTTC.

The rearrangement links TRBV19 to TRBJ1-2; D is ambiguous. This CDR3 has 12 amino acids. From germline, CDR1 is LNHDA and CDR2 SQIVND (reference sequence). V was shortened by 6 bases and J by 4 bases, with 9 bases between the two germline ends. The CDR3 protein is CASSVTFYGYTF. The CDR3 nucleotides are TGTGCCAGTAGCGTGACCTTCTATGGCTACACCTTC.

Regarding this clone: Other nucleotide sequences in the sample specify the same CDR3. The chain carries TRBV10-3 and TRBJ2-7; TRBD2 aligns across 9 bases. The CDR3 extends over 14 amino acids. The V gene's germline CDR1 is ENHRY and CDR2 SYGVKD. Trimming took 3 bases from V and 4 from J; bases not matched to a gene: 4. The CDR3 region is CAISEAGGPYEQYF. The CDR3 DNA follows: TGTGCCATCAGTGAAGCGGGAGGACCGTACGAGCAGTACTTC.

The chain combines TRBV28 with TRBJ2-7; 15 bases match TRBD2. Germline CDR1 reads MDHEN; CDR2 reads SYDVKM. The CDR3 runs 17 residues. V lost 7 bases to trimming and J lost 0 bases; unmatched junction nucleotides: 7. CDR3 bases: TGTGCCAGCACTCACGGACTAGCGGGAGGGAGCTCCTACGAGCAGTACTTC. Amino acid sequence: CASTHGLAGGSSYEQYF.

The rearrangement uses TRBV9 and TRBJ2-6; D remains ambiguous. The CDR3 is 14 residues long. Germline V CDR1 and CDR2: SGDLS, YYNGEE. Trimming took off 3 bases at V and 0 bases at J, with 4 bases between the two ends. The CDR3, as DNA: TGTGCCAGCAGCGAGTACTCTGGGGCCAACGTCCTGACTTTC. The encoded protein is CASSEYSGANVLTF.

This rearrangement joins TRBV7-3 to TRBJ1-6; 7 bases map to TRBD1. V was clipped by 1 base and J by 6 bases; unmatched bases: 3. Germline CDR1 SGHTA, CDR2 FQGTGA. The CDR3 has 15 residues. The CDR3 nucleotides read TGTGCCAGCAGCTTAAGGGGGGACAGTAATTCACCCCTCCACTTT. Amino acid sequence: CASSLRGDSNSPLHF. Combining the CDR3 with reference TRBV7-3 and TRBJ1-6 gives the whole variable domain GAGVSQTPSNKVTEKGKYVELRCDPISGHTALYWYRQSLGQGPEFLIYFQGTGAADDSGLPNDRFFAVRPEGSVSTLKIQRTERGDSAVYLCASSLRGDSNSPLHFGNGTRLTVT.

This chain uses TRBV18 with TRBJ1-1; D unclear. The V end was cut by 5 bases, the J end by 1 base, with 8 bases between. Germline CDR1 is KGHSH and CDR2 is LQKENI. There are 13 residues in the CDR3. CDR3 loop: CASSTARNTEAFF. The CDR3 coding sequence is TGTGCCAGCTCAACGGCGCGGAACACTGAAGCTTTCTTT.

The chain is built from TRBV6-2 or TRBV6-3 and TRBJ2-5; D may be TRBD2 (5 bases). Germline V gene lookup returns CDR1 MNHEY and CDR2 SVGEGT. The CDR3 extends over 14 amino acids. The V gene lost 5 bases and the J gene lost 4 bases, with 14 bases spanning the gap. This CDR3 is CASSPHGLRETQYF. The CDR3 DNA reads TGTGCCAGCAGTCCCCACGGACTGCGAGAGACCCAGTACTTC.

V and J are TRBV30 and TRBJ2-1; D is perhaps TRBD2 (6 bases). Germline V gives CDR1 GTSNPN, CDR2 SVGIG (reference sequence). The germline V and J ends were trimmed by 2 bases and 7 bases, with 12 bases remaining between them. CDR3 length: 13 residues. The chain's CDR3 is CAWSRRADNEQFF. The CDR3 bases are TGTGCCTGGAGTCGGAGGGCCGATAATGAGCAGTTCTTC.

The V gene is TRBV7-2, the J gene TRBJ2-2; D may be TRBD1 (6 bases). V lost 5 bases and J 4 bases, leaving 14 bases between the germline ends. The CDR3 extends over 15 amino acids. The germline CDR1 and CDR2 sequences are SGHTA and FQGNSA. Here the CDR3 DNA reads TGTGCCAGCAGCCGTGGACAGCTCCCCACCGGGGAGCTGTTTTTT. This gives the protein CASSRGQLPTGELFF.

The CDR3 loop is CASSEAGGSSYEQYF. The DNA of the CDR3 is TGTGCCAGCAGTGAGGCAGGGGGCTCCTCCTACGAGCAGTACTTC. V usage is TRBV2 and J usage is TRBJ2-7; 8 nucleotides align to TRBD1. This CDR3 has 15 residues. J gave up 0 bases and V 3 bases, and 4 bases lay outside the gene matches. Per germline, CDR1 SNHLY and CDR2 FYNNEI.

This clone was seen more than once but under ten times. The rearrangement links TRBV7-9 to TRBJ2-7, with a possible D match to TRBD1 (5 bases). The length of the CDR3 is 17 residues. Trimming removed 5 bases from V and 0 bases from J, with 20 bases in between. CDR1 and CDR2 from the germline V gene are SEHNR and FQNEAQ (reference sequence). The CDR3 DNA sequence: TGTGCCAGCAGCCTACAGGAGCCGATGCACAGCTCCTACGAGCAGTACTTC. Amino acid sequence: CASSLQEPMHSSYEQYF.

The chain employs TRBV4-2 and TRBJ2-2; D may be TRBD2 (6 bases). The V gene's germline CDR1 is LGHNA and CDR2 YNFKEQ. V was clipped by 3 bases and J by 6 bases, with 14 bases between them. The CDR3 sequence is 15 residues long. The CDR3 DNA reads as TGTGCCAGCAGCCAGACTGGAGGAGGGTCCGGGGAGCTGTTTTTT. Encoded protein: CASSQTGGGSGELFF.

The chain recombines TRBV7-9 with TRBJ1-5; no firm D call. V was cut by 5 bases and J by 4 bases, with 12 bases left in between. The CDR3 loop spans 14 amino acids. The germline CDR1 and CDR2 sequences are SEHNR and FQNEAQ (reference sequence). The DNA for the CDR3 is TGTGCCAGCAGCCCAGACGGATTTAATCAGCCCCAGCATTTT. This gives the protein CASSPDGFNQPQHF.

This clone is a singleton in its sample. V and J are TRBV24-1 and TRBJ2-3, with TRBD1 matching over 9 bases. The CDR3 is 15 residues long. With 1 base clipped from V and 8 bases from J, the junction kept 6 bases outside the gene matches. Germline V gene sequence: CDR1 KGHDR, CDR2 SFDVKD. The chain's CDR3 is CATSDLTGGRPTQYF. In nucleotides, the CDR3 is TGTGCCACCAGTGATTTAACAGGGGGCCGTCCTACGCAGTATTTT.

The V and J genes are TRBV6-5 and TRBJ2-1, with 14 bases fitting TRBD2. Germline values: CDR1 MNHEY, CDR2 SVGAGI. The CDR3 extends over 16 amino acids. V shed 0 bases, J shed 8 bases, and the junction held 3 bases outside the gene matches. In nucleotides, the CDR3 is TGTGCCAGCAGTTACTCGGGACTAGCGGGAGTGGATGAGCAGTTCTTC. Encoded protein: CASSYSGLAGVDEQFF.

The gene calls are TRBV29-1 and TRBJ1-1; TRBD1 is a possible D gene (5 bases). The germline V and J ends were trimmed by 1 base and 1 base, with 7 bases remaining between them. The CDR3 covers 13 residues. Germline CDR1 and CDR2: SQVTM and ANQGSEA. CDR3 region: CSVEGQQNTEAFF. For the CDR3, the DNA is TGCAGCGTTGAAGGACAGCAGAACACTGAAGCTTTCTTT.

The V and J genes are TRBV24-1 and TRBJ1-2; TRBD1 aligns across 8 bases. The CDR3 length is 16 residues. V lost 4 bases, J lost 4 bases, and 10 bases stayed unmatched. The V gene's germline CDR1 is KGHDR and CDR2 SFDVKD. This CDR3 reads CATSDPIGQGIYGYTF. The DNA of the CDR3 is TGTGCCACCAGTGACCCGATCGGACAGGGTATCTATGGCTACACCTTC.

V is TRBV30 and J is TRBJ1-5; D gene uncertain. CDR3 size: 13 residues. Trimming removed 0 bases at V and 1 base at J, with 4 bases between. The germline V gene encodes CDR1 GTSNPN and CDR2 SVGIG (reference sequence). The DNA of the CDR3 is TGTGCCTGGAGTGTAATGAGCAATCAGCCCCAGCATTTT. As protein: CAWSVMSNQPQHF.

The V call is TRBV4-1, the J call TRBJ2-1; TRBD2 might be the D (6 bases). The CDR3 covers 15 residues. Germline CDR1 MGHRA, CDR2 YSYEKL. V was shortened by 8 bases and J by 4 bases, with 18 bases between the two germline ends. The CDR3 here is CASGPGLTPYNEQFF. The CDR3 DNA reads TGCGCCAGCGGCCCGGGACTCACTCCATACAATGAGCAGTTCTTC.

V gene TRBV11-3 combines with J gene TRBJ1-2; D gene unclear. CDR3 length equals 13 residues. CDR1 is SGHNT and CDR2 is YENEEA in the germline V gene. With 2 bases removed from V and 4 bases from J, the gap between germline ends came to 8 bases. CDR3 sequence reads: CASSLPLGYGYTF. The CDR3 DNA reads TGTGCCAGCAGCTTACCGCTTGGCTATGGCTACACCTTC.

This rearrangement joins TRBV11-2 to TRBJ2-2; 14 nucleotides line up with TRBD2. This CDR3 spans 18 amino acids. The germline V gene has CDR1 SGHAT and CDR2 FQNNGV. With 1 base clipped from V and 4 bases from J, the junction kept 5 bases outside the gene matches. This CDR3 reads CASSLGWGLAGVTGELFF. CDR3 nucleotides: TGTGCCAGCAGCTTAGGCTGGGGACTAGCGGGAGTCACCGGGGAGCTGTTTTTT.